A single sample is the source of the 2 T cell receptor beta chains below, sequenced in a study of OX40 agonist ivuxolimab in advanced cancers. Library prep was done by the immunoSEQ multiplex PCR assay. TCRdb limited this immuneACCESS table to in-frame rearrangements with V and J called. A share of clones is missing; checked studies link under half to unresolved V genes, and the rest is unexplained. Across this sample there are tens of thousands of clones, with around 81% seen only once. The ten largest clonotypes hold over 1.1% of the sample. Source: CD4+ or CD8+ T cells sorted from blood, taken in a trial of the OX40 agonist ivuxolimab. The receptors come from an adult with an advanced solid tumor such as melanoma, head and neck, liver or kidney cancer.

CDR3 nucleotide sequence: TGTGCCAGCAGCGTAACGGGACCACCGGGGGAATACTTC. Its protein is CASSVTGPPGEYF. This chain uses TRBV28 with TRBJ2-7, with D perhaps matching TRBD2 (6 bases). Germline CDR1 MDHEN, CDR2 SYDVKM. CDR3 length: 13 residues. With 6 bases removed from V and 13 bases from J, the gap between germline ends came to 22 bases.

The chain employs TRBV5-1 and TRBJ2-5; D could derive from TRBD1 or TRBD2 (7 bases each). This CDR3 is built from 14 residues. Germline assignment: CDR1 SGHRS and CDR2 YFSETQ. V gave up 5 bases and J gave up 3 bases, with 14 bases separating them. CDR3 region: CASSWGGTEETQYF. The CDR3 coding sequence is TGCGCCAGCAGTTGGGGAGGGACAGAAGAGACCCAGTACTTC. Filled out from reference TRBV5-1 and TRBJ2-5, the complete variable domain reads KAGVTQTPRYLIKTRGQQVTLSCSPISGHRSVSWYQQTPGQGLQFLFEYFSETQRNKGNFPGRFSGRQFSNSRSEMNVSTLELGDSALYLCASSWGGTEETQYFGPGTRLLVL.